The clone carrying this TCR beta chain appeared a single time. This sample stems from a study of blood T cell repertoires in COVID-19. Study-level information: T cells, B-cell-depleted T cells, or PBMCs supplied cDNA or gDNA.

The data were produced by immunoSEQ multiplex PCR, yet TCRdb's version contains in-frame clones alone and is incomplete. The sample contains about 140,000 clones, about 89% of which appear only once. Germline CDR1 is SGHRS and CDR2 is YFSETQ. Trimming took off 1 base at V and 6 bases at J, with 11 bases between the two ends. CDR3 size: 13 residues. The genes are TRBV5-1 and TRBJ2-7; tentatively, D is TRBD1 (7 bases). Sequencing was performed on PBMCs or T cells enriched from blood (not recorded which). This TCR derives from a man in his 60s who had recovered from COVID-19. CDR3 DNA sequence: TGCGCCAGCAGCTTGCCAGGGGGGAGCGAGCAGTACTTC. As protein: CASSLPGGSEQYF.